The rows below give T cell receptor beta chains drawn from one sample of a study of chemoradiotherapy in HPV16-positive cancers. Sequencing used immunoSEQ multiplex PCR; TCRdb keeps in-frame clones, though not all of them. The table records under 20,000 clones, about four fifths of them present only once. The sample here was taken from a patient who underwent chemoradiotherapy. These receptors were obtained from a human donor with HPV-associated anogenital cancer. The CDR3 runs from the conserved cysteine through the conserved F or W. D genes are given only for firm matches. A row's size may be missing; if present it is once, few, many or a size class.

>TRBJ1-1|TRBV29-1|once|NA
TGCAGCGTTACAATGAACACTGAAGCTTTCTTT
CSVTMNTEAFF
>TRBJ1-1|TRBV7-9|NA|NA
TGTGCCAGCAGCCCCCAAAATATCAAGGGCACTGAAGCTTTCTTT
CASSPQNIKGTEAFF
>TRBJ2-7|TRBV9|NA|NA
TGTGCCAGCAGCGTCCAGGGGGGGTCCTACGAGCAGTACTTC
CASSVQGGSYEQYF
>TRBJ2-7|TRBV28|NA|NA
TGTGCCAGTAACGATGGAGGGGGTACAGGGTTGGGGGAGCAGTACTTC
CASNDGGGTGLGEQYF
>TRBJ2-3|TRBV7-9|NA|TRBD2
TGTGCCAGCAGCTTATTTAGCGGGGGGGCCGGAGATACGCAGTATTTT
CASSLFSGGAGDTQYF
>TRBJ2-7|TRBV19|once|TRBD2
TGTGCCAGTAGCACGACTAGCGGGGGGAACTACGAGCAGTACTTC
CASSTTSGGNYEQYF
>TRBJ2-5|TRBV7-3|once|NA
TGTGCCAGCAGCCTAGGGGCTAGAGAGACCCAGTACTTC
CASSLGARETQYF
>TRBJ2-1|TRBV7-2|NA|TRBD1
TGTGCCAGCAGCACCCGACAGGGGAACTACAATGAGCAGTTCTTC
CASSTRQGNYNEQFF
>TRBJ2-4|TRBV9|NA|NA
TGTGCCAGCAGCGTAGGGGCAGCCAAAAACATTCAGTACTTC
CASSVGAAKNIQYF
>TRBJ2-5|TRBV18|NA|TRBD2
TGTGCCAGCTCACCCGGAGCGGGACAAGAGACCCAGTACTTC
CASSPGAGQETQYF
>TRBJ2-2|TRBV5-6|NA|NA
TGTGCCAGCAGCTTCGGGGGTGTCGCGAACACCGGGGAGCTGTTTTTT
CASSFGGVANTGELFF
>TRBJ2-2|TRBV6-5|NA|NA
TGTGCCAGCAGAGACAGATCGAACACCGGGGAGCTGTTTTTT
CASRDRSNTGELFF
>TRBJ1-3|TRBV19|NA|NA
TGTGCCAGTAGTATGGGCGGTTTTGGAAACACCATATATTTT
CASSMGGFGNTIYF
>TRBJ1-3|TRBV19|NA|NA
TGTGCCAGTAGTATGCCTACAGGGTCTGGCGGAAACACCATATATTTT
CASSMPTGSGGNTIYF
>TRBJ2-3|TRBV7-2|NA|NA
TGTGCCAGCAGCTTAATGGGGGGCCCAGATACGCAGTATTTT
CASSLMGGPDTQYF
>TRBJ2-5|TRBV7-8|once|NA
TGTGCCAGCAGCTTACCCCCCTCCAGGGCCCAGTACTTC
CASSLPPSRAQYF
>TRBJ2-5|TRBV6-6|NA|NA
TGTGCCAGCAGTTATCCCTCGGCAGGGTTGGAGACCCAGTACTTC
CASSYPSAGLETQYF
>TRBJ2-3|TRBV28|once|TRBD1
TGTGCCAGCCTCGCGTGGGACAGGGTTGGACCAGATACGCAGTATTTT
CASLAWDRVGPDTQYF
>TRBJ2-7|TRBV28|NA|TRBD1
TGTGCCAGCAGTGTCGTGGAGGGACAGGGCACCTCCTACGAGCAGTACTTC
CASSVVEGQGTSYEQYF
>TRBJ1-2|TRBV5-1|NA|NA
TGCGCCAGCAGCTTGGCGGGAGAAGACTCCATAAGCAGGTGGGGCTACACCTTC
CASSLAGEDSISRWGYTF
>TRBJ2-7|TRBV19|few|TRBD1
TGTGCCAGTAGTATAGTTGGGACAGGAAACTACGAGCAGTACTTC
CASSIVGTGNYEQYF
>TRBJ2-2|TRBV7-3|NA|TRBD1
TGTGCCAGCAGCTTAGGAATTGTAACACCCGCCGCCCGGGACAGGGGGTCCGGGGAGCTGTTTTTT
CASSLGIVTPAARDRGSGELFF
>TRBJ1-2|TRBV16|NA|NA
TGTGCCAGCAGCCAATCGATCGGAGGCTATGGCTACACCTTC
CASSQSIGGYGYTF
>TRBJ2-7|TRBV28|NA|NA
TGTGCCAGCAGTTTCCTCCCCGCGGGGAGGCGCGAGCAGTACTTC
CASSFLPAGRREQYF
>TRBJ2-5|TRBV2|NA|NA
TGTGCCAGCGCTTACCAAGAGACCCAGTACTTC
CASAYQETQYF
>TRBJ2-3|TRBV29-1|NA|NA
TGCAGCGTTGAAAAAGGAACAGATACGCAGTATTTT
CSVEKGTDTQYF
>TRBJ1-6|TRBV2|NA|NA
TGTGCCAGCAGTGGACAGGCGACCTCGGGCTCACCCCTCCACTTT
CASSGQATSGSPLHF
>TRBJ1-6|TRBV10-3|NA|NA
TGTGCCATCAGTGAGCAGGGGTCAAATTCACCCCTCCACTTT
CAISEQGSNSPLHF
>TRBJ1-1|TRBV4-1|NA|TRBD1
TGCGCCAGCAGCCAAGGCCAGGGGGCGGGAAGCACTGAAGCTTTCTTT
CASSQGQGAGSTEAFF
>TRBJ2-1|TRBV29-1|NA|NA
TGCAGCGTTGAAGATCGGGGCAGATACAATGAGCAGTTCTTC
CSVEDRGRYNEQFF
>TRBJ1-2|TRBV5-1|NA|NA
TGCGCCAGCAGCTTGGATACGGGGGACTATGGCTACACCTTC
CASSLDTGDYGYTF
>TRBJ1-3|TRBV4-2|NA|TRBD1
TGTGCCAGCAGCCAAGCGCCCCGGGGGACAGGGGCTTTCTCTGGAAACACCATATATTTT
CASSQAPRGTGAFSGNTIYF
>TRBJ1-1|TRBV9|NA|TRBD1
TGTGCCAGCAGCTTCACGACAGGGGGGTTGAACACTGAAGCTTTCTTT
CASSFTTGGLNTEAFF
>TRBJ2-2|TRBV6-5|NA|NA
TGTGCCAGCAGGACCCTAGGTACCCCCGGGGAGCTGTTTTTT
CASRTLGTPGELFF
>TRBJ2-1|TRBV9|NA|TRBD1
TGTGCCAGCAGCGCCAGGGGGCTTTCCTACAATGAGCAGTTCTTC
CASSARGLSYNEQFF
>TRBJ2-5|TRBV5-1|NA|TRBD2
TGCGCCAGCAGCTTAAGACTAGCGGGCGTCCAAGAGACCCAGTACTTC
CASSLRLAGVQETQYF
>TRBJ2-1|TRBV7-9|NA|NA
TGTGCCAGCAGCCAATCAAAGATCAATGAGCAGTTCTTC
CASSQSKINEQFF
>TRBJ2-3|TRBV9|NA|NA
TGTGCCAGCAGCGAGGCCCCCTCATCGGGTACGCAGTATTTT
CASSEAPSSGTQYF
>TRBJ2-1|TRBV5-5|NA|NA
TGTGCCAGCAGCTCAAACAATGAGCAGTTCTTC
CASSSNNEQFF
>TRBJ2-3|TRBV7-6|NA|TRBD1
TGTGCCAGCAGCTTAGGAACAGGGGGCTCCCTCACAGATACGCAGTATTTT
CASSLGTGGSLTDTQYF
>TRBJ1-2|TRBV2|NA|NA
TGTGCCAGCAGCCAAGACAGGACCCCTCGTTATGGCTACACCTTC
CASSQDRTPRYGYTF
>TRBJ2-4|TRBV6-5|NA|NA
TGTGCCAGCAGCCTGGGGGGCCGGGCCAAAAACATTCAGTACTTC
CASSLGGRAKNIQYF
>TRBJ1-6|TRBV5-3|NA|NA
TGTGCCAGAAGCCTAGAAATCAGCCTGGGGGGTTCACCCCTCCACTTT
CARSLEISLGGSPLHF
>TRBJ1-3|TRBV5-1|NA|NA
TGCGCCAGCAGCCAGACCTTCTCTGGAAACACCATATATTTT
CASSQTFSGNTIYF
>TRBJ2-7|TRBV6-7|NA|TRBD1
TGTGCCAGCAGTTACCATGTGGAAGACAGGGGGGAGTACTTC
CASSYHVEDRGEYF
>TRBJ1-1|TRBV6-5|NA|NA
TGTGCCAGCAGTTACTCGATGGGTACTGAAGCTTTCTTT
CASSYSMGTEAFF
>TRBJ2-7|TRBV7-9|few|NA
TGTGCCAGCAGCGGGCAGGGCTACGAGCAGTACTTC
CASSGQGYEQYF